The 10 T cell receptor beta chains reported below all come from one sample, sequenced in a study of T-cell reconstitution after alpha-beta-depleted transplantation in children. Unique molecular identifiers were incorporated when the TCRbeta library was constructed. TCRdb reprocessed the PCR reads with MiXCR, giving one entry per CDR3 protein. The repertoire includes hundreds of thousands of distinct CDR3 sequences, 13% of them detected once, and 2% to 2.5% sits in the top ten. The sample consisted of PBMCs, mostly from graft donor cells, taken 360 days after TCRalphabeta/CD19-depleted stem cell transplant. The receptors were sampled from a male patient between 10 and 17 years old who had a stem cell transplant for acute myeloid leukemia, so the T cells may come from the graft donor.

This clonotype was recorded many times. The rearrangement joins TRBV27 to TRBJ2-7, with D possibly TRBD2 on 5 matching bases. CDR1 MNHEY and CDR2 SMNVEV come from the germline V gene (reference sequence). V dropped 7 bases and J dropped 2 bases, with 18 bases sitting between them. The CDR3 has 15 residues. The CDR3 protein is CASKIPGAEAYEQYF. The CDR3 DNA follows: TGTGCCAGCAAAATACCAGGAGCGGAGGCCTACGAGCAGTACTTC.

This chain connects TRBV28 to TRBJ2-1, with TRBD2 matching 16 bases. The V and J ends lost 5 bases and 10 bases, in that order; junction bases with no gene match: 8. This CDR3 comprises 16 residues. From germline, CDR1 is MDHEN and CDR2 SYDVKM. The CDR3 bases are TGTGCCAGCAGTCCGGGACTAGCGGGAGGGCTCACAGAGCAGTTCTTC. Protein sequence: CASSPGLAGGLTEQFF.

This clonotype was recorded a few times. The chain uses TRBV5-6 and TRBJ2-2; D not resolved. The CDR3 length is 17 residues. Trimming removed 4 bases at V and 0 bases at J, with 16 bases between. Germline-derived CDR1 and CDR2 are SGHDT and YYEEEE. CDR3 nucleotides: TGTGCCAGCAGCCCCCTCAGGAGATTCGCGAACACCGGGGAGCTGTTTTTT. This gives the protein CASSPLRRFANTGELFF.

This clonotype has just a few counts. The chain recombines TRBV2 with TRBJ2-4, with 8 bases matching TRBD1. The CDR3 runs to 15 residues. The germline CDR1 and CDR2 sequences are SNHLY and FYNNEI. After removal of 8 bases from V and 4 bases from J, the junction contained 10 bases not matched to a gene. Here the CDR3 reads CASVSSRTGKNIQYF. As DNA, the CDR3 is TGTGCCAGCGTCAGCTCACGGACAGGGAAAAACATTCAGTACTTC. Full variable domain (missing parts from reference TRBV2 and TRBJ2-4): EPEVTQTPSHQVTQMGQEVILRCVPISNHLYFYWYRQILGQKVEFLVSFYNNEISEKSEIFDDQFSVERPDGSNFTLKIRSTKLEDSAMYFCASVSSRTGKNIQYFGAGTRLSVL.

The chain joins TRBV10-3 to TRBJ2-1; either TRBD1 or TRBD2 may fit D (5 bases each). The CDR3 runs to 17 residues. With 4 bases removed from V and 6 bases from J, the gap between germline ends came to 22 bases. Germline values: CDR1 ENHRY, CDR2 SYGVKD. CDR3 DNA sequence: TGTGCCATCAGTGGGTTCGGAAGGGCAGGGACCGGCAATGAGCAGTTCTTC. Protein product: CAISGFGRAGTGNEQFF.

This clonotype was counted between two and nine times. The chain combines TRBV5-1 with TRBJ2-3; D unclear. Germline V gene sequence: CDR1 SGHRS, CDR2 YFSETQ. Between the trimmed V and J ends, which lost 2 bases and 0 bases, there was a span of 13 bases. This CDR3 is 16 amino acids long. CDR3 residues: CASSFRGTDSTDTQYF. The DNA for the CDR3 is TGCGCCAGCAGCTTTCGCGGAACAGACAGCACAGATACGCAGTATTTT.

This clonotype was counted ten times or more. This chain links TRBV12-5 with TRBJ2-7; D assignment may be TRBD1 or TRBD2 (6 bases each). The germline V gene has CDR1 LGHNT and CDR2 FRNRAP. Deletions cut 6 bases from V and 4 bases from J, with 10 bases between. This CDR3 region has 12 residues. The CDR3 loop reads CASGRGLYEQYF. As DNA, the CDR3 is TGTGCTAGTGGCCGGGGGCTATACGAGCAGTACTTC.

The gene calls are TRBV2 and TRBJ2-1; D may be TRBD1 (6 bases). Trimming removed 3 bases from V and 1 base from J, with 13 bases in between. CDR3 length equals 16 residues. Per the germline V gene, CDR1 is SNHLY and CDR2 is FYNNEI. The CDR3 spells CASSDVRGKSYNEQFF. The DNA for the CDR3 is TGTGCCAGCAGTGATGTCAGGGGTAAATCCTACAATGAGCAGTTCTTC.

This clonotype was counted between two and nine times. The V gene is TRBV28, the J gene TRBJ2-7, with unresolved D. This CDR3 has 15 residues. CDR1 is MDHEN and CDR2 is SYDVKM in the germline V gene. Trimming cost V 0 bases and J 0 bases, with 9 bases left between them. CDR3 bases: TGTGCCAGCAGTTTATGGGTGGTGAGCTCCTACGAGCAGTACTTC. Its translation is CASSLWVVSSYEQYF.

The chain carries TRBV6-2 or TRBV6-3 and TRBJ2-1, with 8 bases aligning to TRBD2. Germline V gene data show CDR1 as MNHEY and CDR2 as SVGEGT. V was clipped by 0 bases and J by 15 bases; unmatched bases: 25. This CDR3 region has 19 residues. CDR3 region: CASSYSTPLVWTSISGAFF. The DNA for the CDR3 is TGTGCCAGCAGTTACTCGACTCCCCTAGTTTGGACTAGCATTTCAGGGGCGTTCTTC.